Each of the 14 T cell receptor beta chains below was sequenced from the same sample in a study of memory CD4+ T cells and cytomegalovirus serostatus. Measured with immunoSEQ multiplex PCR; TCRdb has only the in-frame clones, and not every one. The sample yields fewer than 40,000 clones, over 60% seen once. The sort gate was single viable CD3+CD4+CD8-CD45RO+ cells for memory CD4+ T cells. Sequencing was done on a sample of memory CD4+ T cells from blood. The receptor source for this set is an adult in good health and CMV-seronegative.

The genes are TRBV7-2 and TRBJ2-3; TRBD2 matches 8 bases. The CDR3 has 14 amino acids. Germline V CDR1 and CDR2: SGHTA, FQGNSA. The ends lost 3 bases at V and 4 bases at J; junction bases unmatched: 3. The CDR3 DNA sequence: TGTGCCAGCAGCTTGGGACTAGGGGCAGATACGCAGTATTTT. It encodes CASSLGLGADTQYF.

The chain combines TRBV5-1 with TRBJ1-2; D is unclear. Trimming removed 0 bases at V and 8 bases at J, with 11 bases between. The CDR3 length is 13 residues. From germline, CDR1 is SGHRS and CDR2 YFSETQ. The chain's CDR3 is CASSLDTSSGYTF. Written as DNA, the CDR3 is TGCGCCAGCAGCTTGGATACAAGCTCCGGCTACACCTTC.

The chain employs TRBV27 and TRBJ1-6, with D perhaps TRBD1 (5 bases). From germline, CDR1 is MNHEY and CDR2 SMNVEV (reference sequence). V was cut by 5 bases and J by 7 bases, with 18 bases left in between. The CDR3 length is 16 residues. The CDR3 region has the DNA TGTGCCAGCAGTCCCAGACCCGGCAGGGTGAATTCACCCCTCCACTTT. It is translated as CASSPRPGRVNSPLHF.

This clone has more than one count but fewer than ten. This chain connects TRBV5-1 to TRBJ1-1; D might be TRBD1 (5 bases). Trimming left V 6 bases short and J 1 base short, with 16 bases between. The CDR3 loop spans 15 amino acids. Germline CDR1 SGHRS, CDR2 YFSETQ. CDR3 protein: CASTLTGTANTEAFF. The CDR3 DNA reads as TGCGCCAGCACCCTGACGGGGACGGCGAACACTGAAGCTTTCTTT.

The V and J genes are TRBV5-1 and TRBJ2-3; 8 bases map to TRBD1. The CDR3 totals 15 residues. The germline gives CDR1 SGHRS, CDR2 YFSETQ. The trim removed 6 bases at V and 0 bases at J, leaving 6 bases unmatched. The CDR3 protein is CASIRTGISTDTQYF. CDR3 DNA sequence: TGCGCCAGCATTAGGACAGGGATTAGCACAGATACGCAGTATTTT. Full variable domain (rest looked up from reference TRBV5-1 and TRBJ2-3): KAGVTQTPRYLIKTRGQQVTLSCSPISGHRSVSWYQQTPGQGLQFLFEYFSETQRNKGNFPGRFSGRQFSNSRSEMNVSTLELGDSALYLCASIRTGISTDTQYFGPGTRLTVL.

The J gene is TRBJ2-3, the V gene TRBV7-2; D is possibly TRBD1 or TRBD2 (5 bases each). The CDR3 is 16 amino acids. V lost 5 bases and J 2 bases, leaving 17 bases between the germline ends. The V gene's germline CDR1 is SGHTA and CDR2 FQGNSA. CDR3 coding DNA: TGTGCCAGCAGCCTGCAACCTAGAGGGACCACAGATACGCAGTATTTT. It translates to CASSLQPRGTTDTQYF. The whole variable domain, filled in from reference TRBV7-2 and TRBJ2-3, reads GAGVSQSPSNKVTEKGKDVELRCDPISGHTALYWYRQSLGQGLEFLIYFQGNSAPDKSGLPSDRFSAERTGGSVSTLTIQRTQQEDSAVYLCASSLQPRGTTDTQYFGPGTRLTVL.

The genes are TRBV6-5 and TRBJ1-1; possibly TRBD1 for D (6 bases). V gave up 5 bases and J gave up 4 bases, with 11 bases separating them. The CDR3 consists of 13 residues. Germline V gene sequence: CDR1 MNHEY, CDR2 SVGAGI. The CDR3 loop reads CASSHSRGTEAFF. The CDR3 region has the DNA TGTGCCAGCAGTCACAGCAGGGGCACTGAAGCTTTCTTT.

The chain links TRBV30 to TRBJ2-3, with 7 positions matching TRBD1. The J segment lost 5 bases and the V segment lost 0 bases, leaving 8 bases of the junction unmatched. CDR1 GTSNPN and CDR2 SVGIG come from the germline V gene (reference sequence). The CDR3 runs to 15 residues. The CDR3 DNA is TGTGCCTGGAGTGTCGGACAGGTTGATATAGATACGCAGTATTTT. It encodes CAWSVGQVDIDTQYF.

V usage is TRBV29-1 and J usage is TRBJ2-3; D is unclear. V shed 5 bases and J shed 1 base, with 7 bases lying between them. This CDR3 has 12 amino acids. Per the germline V gene, CDR1 is SQVTM and CDR2 is ANQGSEA. Written as DNA, the CDR3 is TGCAGCGTTTCTACCCGCACAGATACGCAGTATTTT. Its translation is CSVSTRTDTQYF.

V usage is TRBV7-2 and J usage is TRBJ2-2; maybe TRBD1 (6 bases). The CDR3 is made up of 16 amino acids. V lost 5 bases to trimming and J lost 0 bases, with 13 bases between them. The germline V gene has CDR1 SGHTA and CDR2 FQGNSA. Here the CDR3 DNA reads TGTGCCAGCAGCATAAACAGGGTAGCGAACACCGGGGAGCTGTTTTTT. Translating it yields CASSINRVANTGELFF.

The CDR3: CASSQGTSGARNTIYF. CDR3 nucleotide sequence: TGTGCCAGCAGCCAAGGAACTTCGGGGGCAAGAAACACCATATATTTT. V and J are TRBV14 and TRBJ1-3; TRBD1 might be the D (6 bases). The CDR3 runs to 16 residues. The V end was cut by 1 base, the J end by 5 bases, with 15 bases between. Germline CDR1 and CDR2: SGHDN and FVKESK.

This clone appeared a single time. This chain links TRBV30 with TRBJ2-3, with TRBD1 matching 9 bases. V dropped 7 bases and J dropped 3; count of bases not matched to a gene: 11. In germline, CDR1 is GTSNPN, CDR2 SVGIG (reference sequence). The CDR3 extends over 15 amino acids. The CDR3 DNA sequence: TGTGCCTCCTCTCCGGGACAGGGAAGTACAGATACGCAGTATTTT. Protein sequence: CASSPGQGSTDTQYF.

The J gene is TRBJ2-3, the V gene TRBV18, with D perhaps TRBD2 (6 bases). Germline V gives CDR1 KGHSH, CDR2 LQKENI. The CDR3 runs to 15 residues. V shed 4 bases and J shed 2 bases, with 13 bases lying between them. The CDR3 DNA is TGTGCCAGCTCACTGGGACTTGGGATCACAGATACGCAGTATTTT. Its protein is CASSLGLGITDTQYF.

V gene TRBV6-5 combines with J gene TRBJ2-7, with D unclear. Germline CDR1 is MNHEY and CDR2 is SVGAGI. The CDR3 covers 13 residues. V was shortened by 6 bases and J by 3 bases, with 12 bases between the two germline ends. In DNA, the CDR3 is TGTGCCAGCAGCCCTAATTCGTTCTACGAGCAGTACTTC. Its protein is CASSPNSFYEQYF.